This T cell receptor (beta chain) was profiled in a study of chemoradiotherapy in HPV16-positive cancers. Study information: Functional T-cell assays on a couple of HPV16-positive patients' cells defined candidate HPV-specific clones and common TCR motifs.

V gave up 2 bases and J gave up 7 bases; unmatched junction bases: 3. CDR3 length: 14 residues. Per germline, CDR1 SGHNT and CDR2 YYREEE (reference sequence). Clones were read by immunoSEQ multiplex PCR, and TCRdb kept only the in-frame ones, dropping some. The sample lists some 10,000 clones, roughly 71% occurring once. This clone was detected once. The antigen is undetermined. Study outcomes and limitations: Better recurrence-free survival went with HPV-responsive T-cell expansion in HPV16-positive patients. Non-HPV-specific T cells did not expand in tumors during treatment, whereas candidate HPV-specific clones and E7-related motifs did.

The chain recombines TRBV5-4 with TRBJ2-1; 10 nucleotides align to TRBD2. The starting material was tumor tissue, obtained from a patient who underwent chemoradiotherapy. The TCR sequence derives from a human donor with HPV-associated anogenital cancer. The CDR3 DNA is TGTGCCAGCAGCTTAGCGGGAGGGGCTAATGAGCAGTTCTTC. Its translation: CASSLAGGANEQFF. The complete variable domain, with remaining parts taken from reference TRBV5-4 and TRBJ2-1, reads ETGVTQSPTHLIKTRGQQVTLRCSSQSGHNTVSWYQQALGQGPQFIFQYYREEENGRGNFPPRFSGLQFPNYSSELNVNALELDDSALYLCASSLAGGANEQFFGPGTRLTVL.